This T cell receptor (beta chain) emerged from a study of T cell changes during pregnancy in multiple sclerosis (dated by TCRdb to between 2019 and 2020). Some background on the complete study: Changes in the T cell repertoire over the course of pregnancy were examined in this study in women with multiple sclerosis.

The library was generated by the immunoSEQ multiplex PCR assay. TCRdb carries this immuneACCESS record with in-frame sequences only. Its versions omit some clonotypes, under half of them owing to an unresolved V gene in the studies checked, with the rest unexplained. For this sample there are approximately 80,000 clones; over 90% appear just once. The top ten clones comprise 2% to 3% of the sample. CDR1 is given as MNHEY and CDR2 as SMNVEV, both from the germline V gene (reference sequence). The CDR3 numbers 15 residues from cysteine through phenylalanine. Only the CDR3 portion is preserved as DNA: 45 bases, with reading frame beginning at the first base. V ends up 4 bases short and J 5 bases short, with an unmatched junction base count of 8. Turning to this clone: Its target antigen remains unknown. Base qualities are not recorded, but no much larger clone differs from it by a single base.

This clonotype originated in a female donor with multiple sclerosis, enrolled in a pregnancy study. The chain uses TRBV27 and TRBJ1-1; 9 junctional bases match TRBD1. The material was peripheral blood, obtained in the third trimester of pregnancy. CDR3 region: CASSSPRDRVTEAFF. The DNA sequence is TGTGCCAGCAGTTCACCACGGGACAGGGTAACTGAAGCTTTCTTT.